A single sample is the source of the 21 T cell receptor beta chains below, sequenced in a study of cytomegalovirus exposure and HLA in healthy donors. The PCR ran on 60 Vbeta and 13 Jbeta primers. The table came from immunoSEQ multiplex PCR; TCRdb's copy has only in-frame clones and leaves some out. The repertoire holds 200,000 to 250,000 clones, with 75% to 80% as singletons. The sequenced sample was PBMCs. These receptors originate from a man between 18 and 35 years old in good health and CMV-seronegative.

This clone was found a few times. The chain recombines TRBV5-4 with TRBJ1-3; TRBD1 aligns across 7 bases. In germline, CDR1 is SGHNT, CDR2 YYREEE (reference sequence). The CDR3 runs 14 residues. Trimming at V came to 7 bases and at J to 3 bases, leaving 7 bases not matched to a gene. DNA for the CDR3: TGTGCCAGCGGGTCCGGGACAGATGGAAACACCATATATTTT. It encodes CASGSGTDGNTIYF.

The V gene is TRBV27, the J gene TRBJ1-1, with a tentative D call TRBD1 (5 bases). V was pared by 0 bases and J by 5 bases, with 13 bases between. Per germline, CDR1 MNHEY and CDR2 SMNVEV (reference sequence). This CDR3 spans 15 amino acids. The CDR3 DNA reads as TGTGCCAGCAGTTTATCAAGTCAGGGCTCAACTGAAGCTTTCTTT. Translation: CASSLSSQGSTEAFF.

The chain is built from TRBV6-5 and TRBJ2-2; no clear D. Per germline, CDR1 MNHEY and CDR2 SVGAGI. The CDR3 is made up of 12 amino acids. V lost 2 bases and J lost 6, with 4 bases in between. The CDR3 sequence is CASSYVAGELFF. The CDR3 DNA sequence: TGTGCCAGCAGTTACGTCGCCGGGGAGCTGTTTTTT.

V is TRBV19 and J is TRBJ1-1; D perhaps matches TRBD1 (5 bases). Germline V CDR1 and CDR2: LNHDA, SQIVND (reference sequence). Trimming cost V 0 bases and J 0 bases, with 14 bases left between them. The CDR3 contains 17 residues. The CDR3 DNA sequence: TGTGCCAGTAGTATAGATGGGGCGGGGGGGATGAACACTGAAGCTTTCTTT. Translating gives CASSIDGAGGMNTEAFF.

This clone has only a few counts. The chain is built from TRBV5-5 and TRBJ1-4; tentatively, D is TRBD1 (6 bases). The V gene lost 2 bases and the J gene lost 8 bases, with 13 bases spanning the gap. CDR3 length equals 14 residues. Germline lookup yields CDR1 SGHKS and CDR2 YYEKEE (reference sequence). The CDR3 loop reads CASSFLSGEEKLFF. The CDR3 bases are TGTGCCAGCAGCTTTCTGTCAGGGGAGGAAAAACTGTTTTTT.

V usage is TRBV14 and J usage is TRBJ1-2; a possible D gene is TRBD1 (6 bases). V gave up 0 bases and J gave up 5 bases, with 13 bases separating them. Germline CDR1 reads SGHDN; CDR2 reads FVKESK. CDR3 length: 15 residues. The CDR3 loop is CASSQDGWTEYGYTF. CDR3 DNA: TGTGCCAGCAGCCAAGATGGGTGGACAGAATATGGCTACACCTTC. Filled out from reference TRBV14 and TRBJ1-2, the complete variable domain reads EAGVTQFPSHSVIEKGQTVTLRCDPISGHDNLYWYRRVMGKEIKFLLHFVKESKQDESGMPNNRFLAERTGGTYSTLKVQPAELEDSGVYFCASSQDGWTEYGYTFGSGTRLTVV.

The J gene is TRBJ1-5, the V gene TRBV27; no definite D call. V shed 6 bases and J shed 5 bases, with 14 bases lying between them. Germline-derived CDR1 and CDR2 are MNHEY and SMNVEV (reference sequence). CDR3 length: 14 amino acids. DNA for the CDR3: TGTGCCAGCAGCCCTAGCGTTACTTATCAGCCCCAGCATTTT. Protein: CASSPSVTYQPQHF.

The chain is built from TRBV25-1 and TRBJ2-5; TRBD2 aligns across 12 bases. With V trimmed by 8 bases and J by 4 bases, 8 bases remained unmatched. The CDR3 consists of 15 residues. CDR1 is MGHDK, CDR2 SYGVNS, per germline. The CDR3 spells CASGQTGLAGETQYF. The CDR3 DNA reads TGTGCCAGCGGCCAAACGGGACTAGCGGGAGAGACCCAGTACTTC.

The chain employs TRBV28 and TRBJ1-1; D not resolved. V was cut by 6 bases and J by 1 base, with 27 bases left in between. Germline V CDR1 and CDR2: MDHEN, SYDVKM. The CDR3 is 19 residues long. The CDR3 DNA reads TGTGCCAGCAGCCCTCTTTTCCTCTCGTTGTACTTTCGGAACACTGAAGCTTTCTTT. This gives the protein CASSPLFLSLYFRNTEAFF.

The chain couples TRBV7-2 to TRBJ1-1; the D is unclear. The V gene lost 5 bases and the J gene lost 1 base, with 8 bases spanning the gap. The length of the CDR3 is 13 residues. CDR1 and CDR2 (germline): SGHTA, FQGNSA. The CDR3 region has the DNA TGTGCCAGCAGCCTGACACCGAACACTGAAGCTTTCTTT. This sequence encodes CASSLTPNTEAFF.

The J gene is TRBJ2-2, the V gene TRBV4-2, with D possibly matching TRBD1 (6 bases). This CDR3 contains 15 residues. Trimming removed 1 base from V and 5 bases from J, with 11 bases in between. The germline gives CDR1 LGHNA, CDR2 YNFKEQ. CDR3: CASSQVQGWTGELFF. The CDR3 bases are TGTGCCAGCAGCCAAGTCCAGGGGTGGACCGGGGAGCTGTTTTTT.

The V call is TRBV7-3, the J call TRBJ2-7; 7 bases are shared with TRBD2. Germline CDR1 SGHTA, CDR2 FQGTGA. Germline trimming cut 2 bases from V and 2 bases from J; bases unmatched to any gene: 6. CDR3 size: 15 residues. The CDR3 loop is CASSLGRGGAYEQYF. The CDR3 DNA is TGTGCCAGCAGCTTAGGGAGGGGCGGGGCCTACGAGCAGTACTTC.

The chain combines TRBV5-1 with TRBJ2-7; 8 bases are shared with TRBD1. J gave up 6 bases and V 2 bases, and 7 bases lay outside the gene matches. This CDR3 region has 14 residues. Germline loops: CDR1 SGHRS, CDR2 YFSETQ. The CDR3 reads CASSFEQGVGEQYF. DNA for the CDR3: TGCGCCAGCAGCTTTGAACAGGGGGTTGGCGAGCAGTACTTC. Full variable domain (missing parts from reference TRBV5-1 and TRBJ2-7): KAGVTQTPRYLIKTRGQQVTLSCSPISGHRSVSWYQQTPGQGLQFLFEYFSETQRNKGNFPGRFSGRQFSNSRSEMNVSTLELGDSALYLCASSFEQGVGEQYFGPGTRLTVT.

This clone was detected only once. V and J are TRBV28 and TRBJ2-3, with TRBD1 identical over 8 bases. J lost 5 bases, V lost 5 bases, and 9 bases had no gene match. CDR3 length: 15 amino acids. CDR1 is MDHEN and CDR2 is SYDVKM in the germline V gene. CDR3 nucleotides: TGTGCCAGCAGTCCGCTGACAGGGGCACAAGATACGCAGTATTTT. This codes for CASSPLTGAQDTQYF.

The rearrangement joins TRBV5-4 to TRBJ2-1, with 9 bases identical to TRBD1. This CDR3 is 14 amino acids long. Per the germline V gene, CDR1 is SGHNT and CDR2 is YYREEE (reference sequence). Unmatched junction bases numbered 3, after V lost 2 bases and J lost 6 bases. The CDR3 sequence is CASSLQGAGNEQFF. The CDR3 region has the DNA TGTGCCAGCAGCTTACAGGGGGCAGGCAATGAGCAGTTCTTC.

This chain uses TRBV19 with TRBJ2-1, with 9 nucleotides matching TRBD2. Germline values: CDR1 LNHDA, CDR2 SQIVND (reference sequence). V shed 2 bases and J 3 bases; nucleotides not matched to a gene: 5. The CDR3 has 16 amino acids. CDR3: CASSILSSGDYNEQFF. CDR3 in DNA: TGTGCCAGTAGTATATTATCTAGCGGGGACTACAATGAGCAGTTCTTC. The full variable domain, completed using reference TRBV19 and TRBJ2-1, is DGGITQSPKYLFRKEGQNVTLSCEQNLNHDAMYWYRQDPGQGLRLIYYSQIVNDFQKGDIAEGYSVSREKKESFPLTVTSAQKNPTAFYLCASSILSSGDYNEQFFGPGTRLTVL.

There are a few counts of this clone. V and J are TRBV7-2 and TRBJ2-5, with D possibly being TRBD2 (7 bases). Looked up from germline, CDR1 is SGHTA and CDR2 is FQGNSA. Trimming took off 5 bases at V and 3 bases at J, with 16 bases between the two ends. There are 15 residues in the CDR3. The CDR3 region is CASSARGGAEETQYF. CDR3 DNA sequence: TGTGCCAGCAGCGCAAGGGGGGGGGCGGAAGAGACCCAGTACTTC.

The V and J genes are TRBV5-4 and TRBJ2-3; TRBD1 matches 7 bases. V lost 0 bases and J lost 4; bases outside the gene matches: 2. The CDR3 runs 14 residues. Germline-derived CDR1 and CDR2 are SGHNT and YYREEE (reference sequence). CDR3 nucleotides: TGTGCCAGCAGCTTGGGACAGGGTGCAGATACGCAGTATTTT. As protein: CASSLGQGADTQYF.

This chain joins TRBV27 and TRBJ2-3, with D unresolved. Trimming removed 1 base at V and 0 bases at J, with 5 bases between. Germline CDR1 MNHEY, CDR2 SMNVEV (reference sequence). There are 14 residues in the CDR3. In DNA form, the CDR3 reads TGTGCCAGCAGTTTATGGCAGAGCACAGATACGCAGTATTTT. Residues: CASSLWQSTDTQYF.

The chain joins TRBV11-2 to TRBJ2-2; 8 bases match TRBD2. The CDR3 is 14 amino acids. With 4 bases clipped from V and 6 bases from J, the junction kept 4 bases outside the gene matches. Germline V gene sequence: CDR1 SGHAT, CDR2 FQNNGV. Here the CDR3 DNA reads TGTGCCAGCAGCTCCCTGGGACTAGCCGGGGAGCTGTTTTTT. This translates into CASSSLGLAGELFF. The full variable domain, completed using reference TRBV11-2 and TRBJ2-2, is EAGVAQSPRYKIIEKRQSVAFWCNPISGHATLYWYQQILGQGPKLLIQFQNNGVVDDSQLPKDRFSAERLKGVDSTLKIQPAKLEDSAVYLCASSSLGLAGELFFGEGSRLTVL.

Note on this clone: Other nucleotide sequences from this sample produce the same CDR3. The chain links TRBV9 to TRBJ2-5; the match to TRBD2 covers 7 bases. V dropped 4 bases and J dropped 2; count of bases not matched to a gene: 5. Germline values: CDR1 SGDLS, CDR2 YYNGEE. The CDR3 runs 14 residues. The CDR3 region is CASSPWGGQETQYF. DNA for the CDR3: TGTGCCAGCAGCCCCTGGGGGGGACAAGAGACCCAGTACTTC.